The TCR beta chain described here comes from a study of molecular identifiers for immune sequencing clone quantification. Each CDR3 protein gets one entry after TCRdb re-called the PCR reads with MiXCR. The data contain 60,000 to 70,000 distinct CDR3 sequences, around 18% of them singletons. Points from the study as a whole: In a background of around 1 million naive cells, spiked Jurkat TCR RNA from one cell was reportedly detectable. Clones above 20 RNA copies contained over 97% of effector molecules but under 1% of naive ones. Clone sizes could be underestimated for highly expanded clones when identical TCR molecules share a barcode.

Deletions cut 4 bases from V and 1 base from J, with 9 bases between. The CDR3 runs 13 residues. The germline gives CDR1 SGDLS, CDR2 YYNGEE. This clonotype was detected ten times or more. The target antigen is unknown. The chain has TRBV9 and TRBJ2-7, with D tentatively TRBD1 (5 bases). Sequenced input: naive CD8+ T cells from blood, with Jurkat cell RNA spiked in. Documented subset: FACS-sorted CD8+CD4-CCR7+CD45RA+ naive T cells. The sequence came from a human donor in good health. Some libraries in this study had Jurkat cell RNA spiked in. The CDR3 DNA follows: TGTGCCAGCAGCCTGGGGCTTTCCTACGAGCAGTACTTC. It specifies CASSLGLSYEQYF.